The rows below give T cell receptor beta chains drawn from one sample of a study of beta chain features in type 1 diabetes. The assay was immunoSEQ multiplex PCR, and TCRdb's table has in-frame clones only and misses some. The sample has about 930,000 clones, 17% seen once. Input material: naive CD4+ T cells from blood. The receptors were gathered from a woman aged 18-35 years in good health. Each CDR3 is given with its conserved first and last residue. Fields, in order: CDR3 length, V gene, D gene, J gene, clone size, CDR3 protein, CDR3 DNA. The D gene is left open where the match is weak. Size values are once, few and many counts, or a class for expanded clones, and some rows have none.

16	TRBV27	TRBD2	TRBJ2-1	few	CASSFAGTSGMDEQFF	TGTGCCAGCAGTTTCGCCGGGACTAGCGGGATGGATGAGCAGTTCTTC
14	TRBV5-1	-	TRBJ2-7	-	CASSLEQEAYEQYF	TGCGCCAGCAGCTTGGAACAGGAAGCCTACGAGCAGTACTTC
13	TRBV4-2	TRBD1	TRBJ2-7	-	CASSRDRGYEQYF	TGTGCCAGCAGCCGGGACAGGGGGTACGAGCAGTACTTC
19	TRBV7-2	-	TRBJ2-6	few	CASSWVGQMQASGANVLTF	TGTGCCAGCAGCTGGGTCGGACAGATGCAGGCTTCTGGGGCCAACGTCCTGACTTTC
16	TRBV5-1	-	TRBJ2-6	-	CASSLGPGSGANVLTF	TGCGCCAGCAGCTTGGGCCCAGGGTCTGGGGCCAACGTCCTGACTTTC
13	TRBV10-3	-	TRBJ2-5	-	CAISGGGEETQYF	TGTGCCATCAGTGGTGGCGGGGAAGAGACCCAGTACTTC
14	TRBV28	TRBD1	TRBJ1-3	-	CASSTGGSGNTIYF	TGTGCCAGCAGCACAGGGGGCTCTGGAAACACCATATATTTT
14	TRBV7-2	-	TRBJ2-2	few	CASSSAVNTGELFF	TGTGCCAGCAGCTCGGCAGTGAACACCGGGGAGCTGTTTTTT
13	TRBV6-6	TRBD1	TRBJ2-7	-	CASSTGQAGEQYF	TGTGCCAGCAGCACCGGACAGGCTGGCGAGCAGTACTTC
16	TRBV5-1	TRBD2	TRBJ2-7	few	CASSLASGGSVHEQYF	TGCGCCAGCAGCTTGGCGAGTGGCGGGAGCGTCCACGAGCAGTACTTC